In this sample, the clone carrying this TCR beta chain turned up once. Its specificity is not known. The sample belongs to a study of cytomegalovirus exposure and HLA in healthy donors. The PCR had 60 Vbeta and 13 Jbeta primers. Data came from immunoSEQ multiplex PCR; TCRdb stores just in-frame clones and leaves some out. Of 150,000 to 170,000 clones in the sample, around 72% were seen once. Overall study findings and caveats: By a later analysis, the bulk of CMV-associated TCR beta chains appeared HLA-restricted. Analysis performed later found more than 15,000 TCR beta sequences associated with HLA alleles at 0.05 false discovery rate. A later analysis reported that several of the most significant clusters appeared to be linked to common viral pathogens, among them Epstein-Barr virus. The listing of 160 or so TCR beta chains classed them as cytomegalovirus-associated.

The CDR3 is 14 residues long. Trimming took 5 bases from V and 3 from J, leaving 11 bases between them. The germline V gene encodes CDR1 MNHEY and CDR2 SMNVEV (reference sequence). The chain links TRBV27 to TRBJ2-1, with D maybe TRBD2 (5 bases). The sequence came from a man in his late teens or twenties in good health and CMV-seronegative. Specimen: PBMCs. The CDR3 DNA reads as TGTGCCAGCAGTCCGTACGGGATCTACAATGAGCAGTTCTTC. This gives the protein CASSPYGIYNEQFF.